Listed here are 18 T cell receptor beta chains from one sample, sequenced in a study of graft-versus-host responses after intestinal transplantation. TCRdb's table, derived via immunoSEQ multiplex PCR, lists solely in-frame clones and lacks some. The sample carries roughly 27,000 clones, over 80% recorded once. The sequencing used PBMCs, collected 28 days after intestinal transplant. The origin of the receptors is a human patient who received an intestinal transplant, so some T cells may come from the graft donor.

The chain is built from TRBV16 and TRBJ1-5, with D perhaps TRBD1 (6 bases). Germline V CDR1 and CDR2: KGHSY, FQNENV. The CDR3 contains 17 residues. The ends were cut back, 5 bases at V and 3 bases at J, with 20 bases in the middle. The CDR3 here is CASSSNTGTPFNQPQHF. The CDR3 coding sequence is TGTGCCAGCAGCTCCAATACCGGGACACCTTTCAATCAGCCCCAGCATTTT.

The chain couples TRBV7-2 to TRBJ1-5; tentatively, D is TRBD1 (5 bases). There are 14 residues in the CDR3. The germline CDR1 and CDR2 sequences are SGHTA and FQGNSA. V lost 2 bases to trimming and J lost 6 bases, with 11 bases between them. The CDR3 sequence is CASSLSGKLQPQHF. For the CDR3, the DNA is TGTGCCAGCAGCTTATCAGGGAAACTTCAGCCCCAGCATTTT.

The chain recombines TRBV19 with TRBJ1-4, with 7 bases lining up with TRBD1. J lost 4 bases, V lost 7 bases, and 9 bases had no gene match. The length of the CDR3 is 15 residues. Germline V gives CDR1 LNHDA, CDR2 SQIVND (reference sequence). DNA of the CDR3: TGTGCCAGTACCGAGGAGACAGGGTTTAATGAAAAACTGTTTTTT. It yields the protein CASTEETGFNEKLFF.

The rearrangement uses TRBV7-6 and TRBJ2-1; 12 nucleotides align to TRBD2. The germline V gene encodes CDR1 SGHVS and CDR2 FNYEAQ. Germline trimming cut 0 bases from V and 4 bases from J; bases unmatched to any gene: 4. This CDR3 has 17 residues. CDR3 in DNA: TGTGCCAGCAGCTTAGCCCTAGCGGGAGGGTGGTACAATGAGCAGTTCTTC. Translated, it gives CASSLALAGGWYNEQFF.

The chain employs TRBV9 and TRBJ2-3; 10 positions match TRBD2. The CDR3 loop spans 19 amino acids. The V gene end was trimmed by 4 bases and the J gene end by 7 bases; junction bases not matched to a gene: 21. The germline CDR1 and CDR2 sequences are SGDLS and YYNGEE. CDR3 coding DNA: TGTGCCAGCAGCCCCGACCCCCCTACTAGCGGGGTAAAAAGGAATACGCAGTATTTT. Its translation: CASSPDPPTSGVKRNTQYF.

CDR3 DNA sequence: TGTGCCAGCGCCCCCTTTGGGACAGCTAACACTGAAGCTTTCTTT. This translates into CASAPFGTANTEAFF. The J gene is TRBJ1-1, the V gene TRBV2; 7 bases map to TRBD1. After removal of 8 bases from V and 2 bases from J, the junction contained 11 bases not matched to a gene. This CDR3 is 15 amino acids long. The germline CDR1 and CDR2 sequences are SNHLY and FYNNEI.

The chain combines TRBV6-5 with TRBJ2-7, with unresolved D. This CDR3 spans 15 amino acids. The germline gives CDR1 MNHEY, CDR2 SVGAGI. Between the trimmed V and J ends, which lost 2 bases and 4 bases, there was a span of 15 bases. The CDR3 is CASSYNRAAHYEQYF. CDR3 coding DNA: TGTGCCAGCAGTTACAACCGGGCAGCTCATTACGAGCAGTACTTC.

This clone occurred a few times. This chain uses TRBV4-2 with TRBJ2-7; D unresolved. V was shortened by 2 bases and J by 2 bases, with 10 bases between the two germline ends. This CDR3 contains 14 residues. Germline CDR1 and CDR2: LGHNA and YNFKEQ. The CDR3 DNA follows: TGTGCCAGCAGCCAAAACGCCCGGCCCTACGAGCAGTACTTC. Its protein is CASSQNARPYEQYF.

The CDR3 DNA sequence: TGTGCCAGCAGCTCCCCGGGACAGATCACAGATACGCAGTATTTT. Translated, it gives CASSSPGQITDTQYF. The chain couples TRBV7-2 to TRBJ2-3; TRBD1 aligns across 7 bases. V lost 4 bases, J lost 2 bases, and 6 bases stayed unmatched. This CDR3 is built from 15 residues. The germline CDR1 and CDR2 sequences are SGHTA and FQGNSA.

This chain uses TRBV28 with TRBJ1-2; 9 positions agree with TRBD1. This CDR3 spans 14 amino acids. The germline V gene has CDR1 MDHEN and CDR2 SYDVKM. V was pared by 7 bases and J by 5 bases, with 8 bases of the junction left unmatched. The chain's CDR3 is CASTTGGTGYGYTF. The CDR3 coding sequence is TGTGCCAGCACCACAGGGGGCACGGGGTATGGCTACACCTTC.

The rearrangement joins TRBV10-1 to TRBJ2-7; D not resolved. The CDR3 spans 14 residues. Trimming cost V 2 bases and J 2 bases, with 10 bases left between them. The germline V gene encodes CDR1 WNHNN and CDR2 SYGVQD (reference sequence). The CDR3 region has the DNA TGCGCCAGCAGTGAGAGGACCCATCCCTACGAGCAGTACTTC. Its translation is CASSERTHPYEQYF.

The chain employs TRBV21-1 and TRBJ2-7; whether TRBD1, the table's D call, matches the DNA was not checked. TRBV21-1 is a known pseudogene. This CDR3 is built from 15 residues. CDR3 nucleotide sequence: TGTGCCAGCAGCGGCTCAACCGACAGCTCCTACGAGCAGTACTTC. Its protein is CASSGSTDSSYEQYF.

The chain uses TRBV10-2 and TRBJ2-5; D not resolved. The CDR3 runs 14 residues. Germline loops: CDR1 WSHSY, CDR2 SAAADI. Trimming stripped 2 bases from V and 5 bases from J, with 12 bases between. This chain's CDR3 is CASSELGSMETQYF. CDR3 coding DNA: TGCGCCAGCAGTGAGCTGGGGTCGATGGAGACCCAGTACTTC.

Here the CDR3 reads CATGTSYNEQFF. In nucleotides, the CDR3 is TGTGCCACCGGGACTAGCTACAATGAGCAGTTCTTC. J is TRBJ2-1 and V is TRBV11-2; 8 bases match TRBD2. This CDR3 is built from 12 residues. Germline CDR1 is SGHAT and CDR2 is FQNNGV. Germline trimming cut 10 bases from V and 3 bases from J; bases unmatched to any gene: 2.

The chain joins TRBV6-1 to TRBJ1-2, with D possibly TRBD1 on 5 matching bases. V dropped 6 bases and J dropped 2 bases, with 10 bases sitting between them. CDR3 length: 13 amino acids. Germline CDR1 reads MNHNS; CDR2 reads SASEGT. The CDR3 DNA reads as TGTGCCAGCAGCTACCGGGACAACTATGGCTACACCTTC. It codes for CASSYRDNYGYTF.

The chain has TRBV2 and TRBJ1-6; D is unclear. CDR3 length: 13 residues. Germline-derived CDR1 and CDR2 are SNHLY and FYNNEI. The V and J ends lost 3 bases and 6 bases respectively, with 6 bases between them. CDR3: CASSETLNSPLHF. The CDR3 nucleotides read TGTGCCAGCAGTGAGACACTTAATTCACCCCTCCACTTT.

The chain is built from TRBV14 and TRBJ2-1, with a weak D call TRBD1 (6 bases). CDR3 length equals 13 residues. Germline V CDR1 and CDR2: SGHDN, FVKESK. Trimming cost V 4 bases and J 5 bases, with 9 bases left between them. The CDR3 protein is CASSRQAHNEQFF. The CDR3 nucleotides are TGTGCCAGCAGCCGACAGGCCCACAATGAGCAGTTCTTC. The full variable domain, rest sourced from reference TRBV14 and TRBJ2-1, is EAGVTQFPSHSVIEKGQTVTLRCDPISGHDNLYWYRRVMGKEIKFLLHFVKESKQDESGMPNNRFLAERTGGTYSTLKVQPAELEDSGVYFCASSRQAHNEQFFGPGTRLTVL.

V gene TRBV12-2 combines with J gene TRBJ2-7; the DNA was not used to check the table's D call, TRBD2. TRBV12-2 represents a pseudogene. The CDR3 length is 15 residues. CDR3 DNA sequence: TGTGCAAGTCGCTACGCCCGGGGGAGCTTGAGGGAGCAGTACTTC. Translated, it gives CASRYARGSLREQYF.